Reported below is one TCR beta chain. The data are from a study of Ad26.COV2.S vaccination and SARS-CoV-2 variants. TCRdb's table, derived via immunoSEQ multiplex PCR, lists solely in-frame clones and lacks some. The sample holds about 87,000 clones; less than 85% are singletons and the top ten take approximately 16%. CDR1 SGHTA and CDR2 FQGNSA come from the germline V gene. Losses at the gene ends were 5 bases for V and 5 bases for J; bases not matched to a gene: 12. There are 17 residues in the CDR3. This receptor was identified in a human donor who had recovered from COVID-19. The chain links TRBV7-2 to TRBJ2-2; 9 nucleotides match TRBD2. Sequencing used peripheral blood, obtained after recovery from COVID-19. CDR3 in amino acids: CASSQSRREGRTGELFF. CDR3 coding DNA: TGTGCCAGCAGCCAGTCCCGGCGGGAGGGCCGAACCGGGGAGCTGTTTTTT.